This T cell receptor beta chain comes out of a study of T cell repertoires in cytomegalovirus infection. Whole-study context: Signatures in public TCR beta sequences pointed to both CMV infection and matching HLA type.

This clonotype was seen more than once but under ten times. Its antigen remains unidentified. CDR1 is MGHRA and CDR2 is YSYEKL in the germline V gene. V lost 0 bases and J 0 bases, leaving 8 bases between the germline ends. This CDR3 has 16 residues. TCRdb analysed the reads with MiXCR anew, one entry per CDR3 protein. The sample has over 300,000 distinct CDR3 sequences, more than 8% seen once. Study-level findings and limits: The ex vivo response was dominated by HLA-C-restricted CMV-specific TCR beta clonotypes. Individuals carrying CMV plus the relevant HLA were identified by cumulative frequency of public TCR beta families.

The chain joins TRBV4-1 to TRBJ2-2; D might be TRBD2 (5 bases). The source is a human donor in good health (CMV status not recorded). Some clones in this sample may be carry-over from other donors' samples. Sequenced input: PBMCs. The chain's CDR3 is CASSQDGETNTGELFF. DNA for the CDR3: TGCGCCAGCAGCCAAGATGGGGAGACGAACACCGGGGAGCTGTTTTTT.